This entry describes one T cell receptor beta chain. This CDR3 spans 13 amino acids. From germline, CDR1 is SGDLS and CDR2 YYNGEE. The V gene lost 0 bases and the J gene lost 1 base, with 5 bases spanning the gap. These data are taken from a study of blood T cell repertoires in COVID-19. The table came from immunoSEQ multiplex PCR; TCRdb's copy has only in-frame clones and leaves some out. The table has about 110,000 clones, 70% to 85% seen once; the top ten hold 7.9%. V is TRBV9 and J is TRBJ2-7, with D tentatively TRBD1 (5 bases). The specimen was peripheral blood. The receptor's source is a woman older than 75 with active or convalescent COVID-19. The CDR3 loop is CASSVGQSYEQYF. The CDR3 region has the DNA TGTGCCAGCAGCGTAGGACAGTCCTACGAGCAGTACTTC.